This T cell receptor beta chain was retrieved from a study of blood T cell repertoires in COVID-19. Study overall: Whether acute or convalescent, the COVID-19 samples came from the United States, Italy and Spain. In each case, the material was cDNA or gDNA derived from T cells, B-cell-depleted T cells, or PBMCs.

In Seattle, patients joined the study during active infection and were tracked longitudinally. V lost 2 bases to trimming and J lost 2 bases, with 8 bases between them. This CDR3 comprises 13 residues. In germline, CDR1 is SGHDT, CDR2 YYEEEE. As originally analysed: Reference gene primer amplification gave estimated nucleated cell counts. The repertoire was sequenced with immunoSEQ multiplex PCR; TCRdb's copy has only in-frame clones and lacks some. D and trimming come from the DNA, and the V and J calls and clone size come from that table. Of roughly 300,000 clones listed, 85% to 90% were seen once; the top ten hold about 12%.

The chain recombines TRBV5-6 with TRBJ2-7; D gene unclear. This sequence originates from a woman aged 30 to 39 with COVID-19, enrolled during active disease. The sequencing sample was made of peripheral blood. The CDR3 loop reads CASSLTEAYEQYF. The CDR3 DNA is TGTGCCAGCAGCTTAACAGAAGCCTACGAGCAGTACTTC.